This is a list of T cell receptor beta chains from one sample in a study of cytomegalovirus exposure and HLA in healthy donors. This table comes from immunoSEQ multiplex PCR, and its TCRdb copy is limited to in-frame clones, with some not included. The sample lists about 130,000 clones; 70% to 75% were seen once. The sequencing input was PBMCs. All receptors derive from a man aged 25-45 years in good health and CMV-seronegative. Both conserved end residues are part of each CDR3. A D gene is named only where the DNA matches it firmly. Expanded clones are given a class, and other clones once, few, many or no size at all.

>TRBD2|TRBV2|TRBJ2-5|-
CASRSGAGDQETQYF
TGTGCCAGCAGATCAGGAGCGGGGGACCAAGAGACCCAGTACTTC
>TRBD1|TRBV7-9|TRBJ1-2|-
CASSVGQGYGYTF
TGTGCCAGCAGCGTGGGACAGGGTTATGGCTACACCTTC
>-|TRBV14|TRBJ2-3|once
CASSPTGGDTQYF
TGTGCCAGCAGCCCGACTGGGGGGGATACGCAGTATTTT
>TRBD1|TRBV7-2|TRBJ2-5|-
CASSLSGQQETQYF
TGTGCCAGCAGCCTATCGGGACAGCAAGAGACCCAGTACTTC
>-|TRBV23-1|TRBJ2-7|once
CASTNRVYEQYF
TGCGCCAGCACGAACAGGGTCTACGAGCAGTACTTC
>-|TRBV7-2|TRBJ1-2|-
CASTSLLYGYTF
TGTGCCAGCACCTCCCTACTCTATGGCTACACCTTC
>TRBD1|TRBV2|TRBJ1-5|once
CASSGGQAPSQPQHF
TGTGCCAGCAGTGGAGGACAGGCTCCAAGTCAGCCCCAGCATTTT
>TRBD2|TRBV11-2|TRBJ2-1|-
CASSHLLAGEYNEQFF
TGTGCCAGCAGCCACCTCCTAGCGGGCGAATACAATGAGCAGTTCTTC
>TRBD2|TRBV5-1|TRBJ2-1|-
CASGASGGDEQFF
TGCGCCAGCGGGGCTAGCGGGGGGGATGAGCAGTTCTTC
>-|TRBV19|TRBJ2-5|-
CASSKGQIKQETQYF
TGTGCCAGTAGCAAAGGACAGATAAAACAAGAGACCCAGTACTTC
>TRBD2|TRBV4-2|TRBJ2-5|-
CASSQEGGRGTWETQYF
TGTGCCAGCAGCCAAGAAGGCGGGAGAGGTACTTGGGAGACCCAGTACTTC
>TRBD2|TRBV19|TRBJ2-7|-
CASSIAGTSGYEQYF
TGTGCCAGTAGTATTGCCGGGACTAGCGGTTACGAGCAGTACTTC
>TRBD1|TRBV5-6|TRBJ1-1|-
CASSSRDSSNTEAFF
TGTGCCAGCAGCTCCCGGGACAGTTCTAACACTGAAGCTTTCTTT
>-|TRBV11-3|TRBJ2-3|once
CASSPMGGLDTQYF
TGTGCCAGCAGCCCCATGGGGGGGCTCGATACGCAGTATTTT
>-|TRBV2|TRBJ1-5|-
CASSEAGTSNQPQHF
TGTGCCAGCAGTGAAGCTGGGACTTCAAATCAGCCCCAGCATTTT
>TRBD1|TRBV18|TRBJ2-7|-
CASSAPTQGTYEQYF
TGTGCCAGCTCAGCACCGACACAGGGGACCTACGAGCAGTACTTC
>-|TRBV19|TRBJ2-1|-
CASSMAGRNEQFF
TGTGCCAGTAGTATGGCGGGTAGGAATGAGCAGTTCTTC
>-|TRBV5-1|TRBJ1-5|-
CASSLTVWRGAWNQPQHF
TGCGCCAGCAGCCTCACCGTGTGGCGGGGGGCTTGGAATCAGCCCCAGCATTTT
>-|TRBV19|TRBJ1-5|-
CASKVLAQDGQPQHF
TGTGCCAGTAAGGTCTTGGCACAGGACGGGCAGCCCCAGCATTTT
>TRBD1|TRBV4-3|TRBJ2-3|-
CASSTGGTDTQYF
TGCGCCAGCAGTACAGGGGGCACAGATACGCAGTATTTT
>-|TRBV4-3|TRBJ1-6|-
CASSQAPGKSIEWNSPLHF
TGCGCCAGCAGCCAAGCTCCAGGGAAAAGTATAGAATGGAATTCACCCCTCCACTTT
>-|TRBV10-3|TRBJ2-3|-
CAISPRPAGTDTQYF
TGTGCCATCAGTCCTAGACCCGCAGGCACAGATACGCAGTATTTT
>TRBD2|TRBV19|TRBJ2-7|-
CASGDPSGSSYEQYF
TGTGCCAGCGGCGACCCTAGCGGGAGCTCCTACGAGCAGTACTTC
>-|TRBV6-5|TRBJ1-1|-
CASFSTDGNTEAFF
TGTGCCAGCTTTTCCACAGACGGAAACACTGAAGCTTTCTTT
>-|TRBV27|TRBJ2-1|-
CASSSSVGRAHEQFF
TGTGCCAGCAGTTCTTCTGTGGGCAGGGCTCATGAGCAGTTCTTC
>-|TRBV18|TRBJ1-2|-
CASSPRSAGGDYGYTF
TGTGCCAGCTCACCAAGATCAGCGGGGGGCGACTATGGCTACACCTTC
>TRBD2|TRBV10-3|TRBJ2-2|-
CAISGLAGTGELFF
TGTGCCATCAGCGGACTAGCGGGCACCGGGGAGCTGTTTTTT
>-|TRBV27|TRBJ2-7|-
CASSLLFPRRVVEQYF
TGTGCCAGCAGTTTACTCTTTCCCCGTCGGGTGGTCGAGCAGTACTTC
>TRBD1|TRBV10-3|TRBJ2-3|few
CAISESGGSADTQYF
TGTGCCATCAGTGAGTCAGGGGGCTCGGCAGATACGCAGTATTTT
>TRBD2|TRBV7-3|TRBJ2-3|-
CASSLRTSGSFDTQYF
TGTGCCAGCAGCTTGCGTACTAGCGGGAGTTTTGATACGCAGTATTTT
>-|TRBV6-5|TRBJ1-2|-
CASSYSVENYGYTF
TGTGCCAGCAGTTACTCGGTTGAGAACTATGGCTACACCTTC
>-|TRBV7-2|TRBJ2-7|-
CASTFQLRGYEQYF
TGTGCCAGCACCTTTCAACTCAGGGGTTACGAGCAGTACTTC
>TRBD2|TRBV19|TRBJ2-3|-
CASSRTSGVSSTDTQYF
TGTGCCAGTAGCCGGACTAGCGGGGTCTCTAGCACAGATACGCAGTATTTT